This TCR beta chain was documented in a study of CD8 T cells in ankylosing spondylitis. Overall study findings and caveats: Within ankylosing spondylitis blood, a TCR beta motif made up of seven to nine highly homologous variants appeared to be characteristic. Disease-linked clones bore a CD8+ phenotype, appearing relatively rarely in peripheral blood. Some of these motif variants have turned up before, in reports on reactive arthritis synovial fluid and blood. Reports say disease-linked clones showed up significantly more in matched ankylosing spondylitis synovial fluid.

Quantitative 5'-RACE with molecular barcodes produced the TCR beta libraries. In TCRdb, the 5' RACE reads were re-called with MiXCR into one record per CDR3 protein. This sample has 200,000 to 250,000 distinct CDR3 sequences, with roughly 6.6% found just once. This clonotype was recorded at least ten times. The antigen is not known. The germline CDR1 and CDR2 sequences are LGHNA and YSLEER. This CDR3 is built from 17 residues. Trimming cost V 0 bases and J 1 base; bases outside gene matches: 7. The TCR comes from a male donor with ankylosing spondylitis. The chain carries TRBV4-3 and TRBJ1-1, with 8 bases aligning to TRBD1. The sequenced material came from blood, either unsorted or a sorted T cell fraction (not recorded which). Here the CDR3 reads CASSQDRAGGGNTEAFF. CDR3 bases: TGCGCCAGCAGCCAAGATCGGGCAGGGGGCGGGAACACTGAAGCTTTCTTT.